This paragraph reports one T cell receptor beta chain. Its antigen is not known. CDR1 is MNHEY and CDR2 is SMNVEV in the germline V gene (reference sequence). This CDR3 has 13 residues. Deletions cut 9 bases from V and 8 bases from J, with 16 bases between. Some clones are missing from TCRdb's copy, which holds only in-frame ones; the method was immunoSEQ multiplex PCR. The table records about 190,000 clones, more than 75% of them present only once. The sample is drawn from a study of cytomegalovirus exposure and HLA in healthy donors. A roughly 120-subject validation cohort, separate from the roughly 700-subject first cohort, supplied the donors. Findings and caveats of the study: Rare TCR sequences dominated, though some public TCRs recurred in many donors. A few CMV-associated chains were confirmed in vitro to be specific for CMV antigens.

This TCR was sampled from a man between 18 and 29 years old in good health and CMV-seropositive. The chain links TRBV27 to TRBJ2-2, with D tentatively TRBD2 (6 bases). The sample taken for sequencing was PBMCs. In DNA, the CDR3 is TGTGCCAGTGGGCGGGATGAACGTGGGGAGCTGTTTTTT. The encoded protein is CASGRDERGELFF.